This T cell receptor (beta chain) was recorded in a study of T cell changes during pregnancy in multiple sclerosis. Looked up from germline, CDR1 is MNHNY and CDR2 is SVGAGI (reference sequence). This CDR3 contains 16 residues. V was pared by 2 bases and J by 3 bases, with 7 bases of the junction left unmatched. Assay: immunoSEQ multiplex PCR; the TCRdb copy retains only in-frame clones and omits some. The sample has some 56,000 clones, roughly 90% seen once. The V call is TRBV6-6, the J call TRBJ2-4; TRBD1 agrees at 7 bases. The receptor comes from a female donor with multiple sclerosis, enrolled in a pregnancy study. This specimen was CD4+ T cells from peripheral blood mononuclear cells, taken after pregnancy. Written as DNA, the CDR3 is TGTGCCAGCAGTTACGGGCAGGGGGTTGGCAAAAACATTCAGTACTTC. It specifies CASSYGQGVGKNIQYF.